This TCR beta chain came from a study of cytomegalovirus exposure and HLA in healthy donors (TCRdb year 2017). A note on the overall study: According to an earlier analysis of 587 of the donors, roughly 180 million T cells yielded some 120 million unique TCR beta sequences and more than 250 Gb of sequence data. Because of strong linkage in the cohort, five DR-DQ haplotypes were treated as single units for association and clustering. HLA typing covered class I and class II loci at four-digit resolution. Using immunosequencing, the study profiled T cell repertoires from 500 to 800 subjects and related those repertoires to cytomegalovirus serostatus. The genetic ancestry cluster associated with self-reported Caucasian donors included 65% to 90% of the approximately 410 genotyped donors. A later analysis re-examined previously published TCR beta repertoires from several hundred donors and added high-resolution HLA genotyping to investigate patterns of TCR occurrence. To predict cytomegalovirus infection status, the study combined high-throughput TCR immunosequencing, statistical association of individual TCRs with disease status, and machine learning. The study was designed to test whether signatures of past pathogen exposure could be identified by cataloging public T cell receptors. In a later genetic analysis, genome-wide SNP genotypes for 398 of the 666 donors were used, and that subset was treated as a discovery cohort. Roughly 300 gigabases of sequencing data and 70 million to 100 million unique TCR sequences made up an early release that covered 500 to 650 HLA-typed donors. Donor age, sex, ethnicity and CMV serostatus were compiled alongside the repertoire data. Rather than using new phenotypic data, the later analysis identified candidate immune exposures from TCR beta sequences and from how often those sequences occurred across donors. A separate validation cohort of over 95 different subjects was used in addition to the 666-subject first cohort. Among some 400 genotyped donors of the cohort, an average of approximately 250,000 unique TCR beta nucleotide sequences were sequenced per donor, roughly 18% of them non-productive. The number of donors typed differed by locus, with roughly 620-630 for A, B, C, DRB1 and DQB1, roughly 520 for DQA1, approximately 570 for DPA1, and around 430 for DPB1. Every discovery cohort repertoire had been produced on one sequencing platform. An earlier analysis of 587 of the donors used high-throughput TCR beta sequencing to judge whether each TCR beta V gene segment behaved as functional or pseudogenic.

The cohort was made up of 500 to 850 healthy bone marrow donors. At the time of sampling, every cohort member was nominally healthy, though immune exposures that went unrecorded were likely present. The donor was CMV seronegative and was included in the group of 352 seronegative cohort members. A peripheral blood sample was collected from each donor, and TCR beta sequencing was performed on peripheral blood mononuclear cells. The Qiagen DNeasy Blood Extraction Kit was used to extract genomic DNA from the blood cell samples. Including the terminal cysteine and phenylalanine, the CDR3 comprises 19 residues. Left in the record is the CDR3 DNA by itself, 57 bases read in frame from the first base. The germline V gene (reference sequence) sets CDR1 to SEHNR and CDR2 to FQNEAQ. Receptors were amplified or captured by the immunoSEQ multiplex PCR assay. For the multiplex PCR, a mixture combining 60 forward primers for TCR Vbeta segments and 13 reverse primers for TCR Jbeta segments was used. Amplification of the CDR3 region of rearranged TCR beta genes was performed with a multiplex PCR assay on genomic DNA. Amplified TCR beta libraries were sequenced as 87-base-pair reads on the Illumina HiSeq System. In the paper's pipeline: A later analysis counted tens of millions of unique TCR beta chains across the 670 or so repertoires, and about 10 million of these chains were shared by at least two donors. Raw reads were error-corrected and collapsed into unique sequences with a nearest-neighbor algorithm that merged closely related sequences to remove PCR and sequencing errors. Alignment of CDR3 sequences to IMGT reference sequences was used to assign V, D and J gene segments. For a sequence to be retained, a match of at least six nucleotides was required to both a V gene segment and a J gene segment. A rearrangement counted as productive if the CDR3 had no stop codons and remained in frame with V and J, and every other rearrangement counted as non-productive. CDR3 was defined according to IMGT convention as the region running from the second conserved V-encoded cysteine to the conserved J-encoded phenylalanine. Sequences without an unambiguous match to a single V gene segment were excluded from the earlier analysis of approximately 560 of the donors. An earlier analysis of several hundred of the donors classified V segments as functional when productive rearrangements were above 56.7% and as segregating when the standard deviation between donors was above 5%. A statistical classification framework was developed to diagnose cytomegalovirus status using the catalog of TCR beta chain sequences. A later analysis assigned V and J genes by comparing TCR nucleotide sequences with IMGT/GENE-DB human TR gene sequences. A later analysis assigned CDR3 sequences and most-parsimonious VDJ recombination scenarios with the TCRdist pipeline. In a later analysis, every TCR beta chain was defined by the combination of its CDR3 amino acid sequence and its V-gene family, and reads without a unique V-gene family were dropped. In a later analysis, fewer than 600 highly shared, low-generation-probability nucleotide sequences were removed to address suspected cross-contamination and a sequencing artifact. A later analysis calculated a clonal expansion index for each public chain from normalized within-repertoire ranks of inferred template counts. A later analysis computed generation probabilities with a VDJ recombination model fitted to out-of-frame rearrangements, and checked the results against IGoR. In a later analysis, hypergeometric tests were used to score TCR-TCR, TCR-HLA and TCR-CMV co-occurrence, with a repertoire-size bias correction applied to TCR pairs. To estimate false discovery rates, a later analysis permuted the HLA or CMV assignments 20 times. A later analysis grouped co-occurring TCRs with DBSCAN, adding TCRdist sequence similarity when clustering within HLA-allele-positive subsets. Repertoires with fewer than 30,000 or more than 120,000 public chains, plus five repertoires with anomalous nucleotide sharing, were excluded from co-occurrence clustering. The immuneACCESS repertoire file appears here via TCRdb, limited to in-frame rearrangements. These files lack a portion of the clones; in checked studies, under half of the deficit traces to unresolved V genes, and the cause of the others is not known. V, J and clone size are those of that table, while D and trimming were read from the DNA. This sample comprises roughly 230,000 clones, around 80% of them detected only once. The leading ten clones occupy about 0.45% of the sample.

This clone was detected only a few times. No antigen is known for it. At one end, the junction sequence differs from germline, possibly due to a read error. What the research found in general, with its limitations: A later analysis found that HLA-associated TCR beta chains were more clonally expanded and had lower generation probabilities than equally common non-associated chains. While some public TCRs were present in many individuals, most TCR sequences turned up only very rarely across donors. CMV serostatus was the only immune exposure information available for the cohort. Only TCR beta chains were sequenced in this cohort, and the absence of alpha or paired-chain data limited detectable features. The sequencing pipeline was judged likely to have produced a cluster of highly shared sequence variants as a technical artifact. An earlier analysis of some 590 of the donors showed that most TCR beta V segments appeared in productive rearrangements either about 90% or about 30% of the time, which broadly matched IMGT annotations. According to a later analysis, most CMV-associated TCR beta chains appeared to be HLA-restricted, and the HLA associations seemed to be driven largely by CMV exposure. Assigning TCR associations to individual alleles was difficult when HLA alleles, especially DR and DQ, strongly co-occurred. An association between a missense DCLRE1C variant and V-gene and J-gene trimming of TCR beta chains was found in a later genetic analysis and replicated in an independent cohort. In a later analysis, some 17,000 TCR beta sequences were associated with specific HLA alleles at a false discovery rate of 0.05. Because the 87-base-pair reads could not distinguish some IMGT-functional V segments, including TRBV6-2 and TRBV6-3, those segments were excluded. Correlated functional status among segregating V segments might be attributable to linkage disequilibrium, but an unknown experimental factor could not be ruled out. The classifier was reported to diagnose cytomegalovirus status with high specificity and sensitivity in both the original cohort and the validation cohort. Because HLA typing was missing for some donors at each locus, association tests included only the typed subset. A further reported finding was that TCR beta sequences accurately predicted the HLA-A and HLA-B alleles for most subjects in the first cohort. Presence/absence analyses assumed roughly uniform sequencing depth across donors, an assumption that may not hold. According to the authors, the approach could potentially be generalized to other disease states and immunological phenotypes. In a later analysis, several top co-occurrence clusters were reported to appear linked to parvovirus B19, influenza, CMV and Epstein-Barr virus. In vitro tests confirmed that a few of the cytomegalovirus-associated TCR beta chains recognize cytomegalovirus antigens. According to a later analysis, TCR association rates differed among HLA loci, with DRB1 alleles showing the most associated TCRs and HLA-C alleles showing the fewest. The study listed 150 to 200 TCR beta chains as associated with cytomegalovirus. The earlier analysis of approximately 540 of the donors excluded roughly 16 rarely observed V segments, including chromosome 9 orphons, because counts were too low. A later genetic analysis reported fewer N-insertions in productive TCRs among donors in an Asian-associated ancestry cluster than the roughly 700-donor mean.

The chain couples TRBV7-9 to TRBJ2-1, and 10 junction bases match TRBD1. The sequenced sample consisted of PBMCs. The source is a boy aged 5-17 years in good health and CMV-seronegative. The CDR3 corresponds to CSSSPTPGQGLSSYNEQFF. The nucleotide sequence is TGTTCCAGCAGTCCGACGCCGGGACAGGGGCTGAGCTCCTACAATGAGCAGTTCTTC.